This record concerns one TCR beta chain sequence. The antigen it recognizes is unknown. Per-nucleotide qualities are absent, and no much larger clonotype sits a single base away. Donors formed part of the validation cohort, which comprised about 130 subjects and was distinct from the first cohort of several hundred subjects. The germline V gene (reference sequence) supplies CDR1 LNHDA and CDR2 SQIVND. The junction shows trimming of 4 bases on V and 0 bases on J, plus 16 bases between the germline ends. There are 17 amino acids in the CDR3, from cysteine to phenylalanine inclusive. Of all the DNA, just the CDR3 is kept, 51 bases in frame from base 1. This sample is drawn from a study of cytomegalovirus exposure and HLA in healthy donors listed by TCRdb under 2017. Regarding the complete study: A later analysis indicated that the 130 or so validation repertoires were generated on the platform also employed for the roughly 730 repertoires of the first cohort. A separate validation cohort of roughly 130 different subjects was used in addition to the roughly 720-subject first cohort. The study was designed to test whether signatures of past pathogen exposure could be identified by cataloging public T cell receptors. To predict cytomegalovirus infection status, the study combined high-throughput TCR immunosequencing, statistical association of individual TCRs with disease status, and machine learning.

Library generation was performed with the immunoSEQ multiplex PCR assay. Per the source publication's procedure: A statistical classification framework was built to diagnose cytomegalovirus status from the catalog of TCR beta chain sequences. TCRdb took this table from immuneACCESS and kept in-frame rearrangements with V and J called. Such tables lack part of the clones; where checked against another copy, unresolved V genes explain under half of the gap, and the rest is unexplained. The V and J calls and clone size were taken over from that table, and D and trimming were inferred from the DNA. The sample has around 70,000 clones on record, around 94% of them singletons. Jointly, the top ten make up approximately 1.5% of the sample. The research as a whole found: It was suggested by the authors that the approach could potentially be generalized to other disease states and immunological phenotypes. In a later analysis, TCRs clustered in the first cohort were found to also tend to co-occur in the approximately 120 validation repertoires, with 94% of cluster scores above 0. Across donors, most TCR sequences were observed very rarely, whereas some public TCRs were present in many individuals. Cytomegalovirus status was reported to be diagnosed by the classifier with high specificity and sensitivity in both the original and validation cohorts. A few of the identified cytomegalovirus-associated TCR beta chains were confirmed in vitro to be specific for cytomegalovirus antigens. A later analysis had no HLA typing for the validation cohort, so co-occurrence there was scored across all 130 or so repertoires. The study gave a list of more than 150 TCR beta chains associated with cytomegalovirus.

Rearrangement joined TRBV19 to TRBJ2-4; TRBD1 could be the D gene, as 5 bases match. The sample was PBMCs. The sequence derives from a man aged 18 to 30 in good health and CMV-seropositive. In nucleotide form, the sequence is TGTGCCAGTAGTAAAGACAAGGGGTCATTAGCCAAAAACATTCAGTACTTC. Protein translation: CASSKDKGSLAKNIQYF.